This paragraph covers one TCR beta chain sequence. Its antigen is not identified. TCRdb reprocessed the reads with MiXCR, giving one entry per CDR3 protein. This table has 60,000 or so distinct CDR3 sequences, approximately 22% appearing once. This sample was taken from a study of lung T cells in sarcoidosis with Löfgren's syndrome. Background on the study: Löfgren's syndrome patients were the main repertoire analysis focus. Study results and limitations: TRAV12-1 preferentially paired with TRBV2, with homologous CDR3s. Multiple Löfgren's syndrome patients reportedly shared TRAV12-1 and TRBV2 CDR3 motifs. TRAV12-1 and TRBV2 were reportedly most expanded in Löfgren's patients.

There are 14 residues in the CDR3. V was clipped by 5 bases and J by 3 bases; unmatched bases: 6. The V and J genes are TRBV12-3 or TRBV12-4 and TRBJ2-5, with 7 bases fitting TRBD1. The source is a human donor with sarcoidosis (Löfgren's syndrome or another form), or a control subject (not recorded which). Sequencing was carried out using CD4+ T cells from PBMCs. CDR3 bases: TGTGCCAGCAGTGAGAATGACAGGGAAGAGACCCAGTACTTC. It translates to CASSENDREETQYF.